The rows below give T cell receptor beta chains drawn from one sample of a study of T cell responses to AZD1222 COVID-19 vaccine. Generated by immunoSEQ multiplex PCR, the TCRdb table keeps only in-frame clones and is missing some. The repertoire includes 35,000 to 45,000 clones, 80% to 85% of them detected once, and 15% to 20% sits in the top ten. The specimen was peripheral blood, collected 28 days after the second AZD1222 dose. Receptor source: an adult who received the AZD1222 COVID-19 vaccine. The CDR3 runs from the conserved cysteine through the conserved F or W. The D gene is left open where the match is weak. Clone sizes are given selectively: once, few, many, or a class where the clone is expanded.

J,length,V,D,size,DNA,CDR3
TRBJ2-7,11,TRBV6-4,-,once,TGTGCCAGCAGTGACGGGGGAGGCCTGTACTTC,CASSDGGGLYF
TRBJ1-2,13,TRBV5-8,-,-,TGTGCCAGCAGCCCGGCGCGGGGAATCGACTACACCTTC,CASSPARGIDYTF
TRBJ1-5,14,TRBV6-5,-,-,TGTGCCAGCGAGGGCCTCCATTTTAATCAGCCCCAGCATTTT,CASEGLHFNQPQHF
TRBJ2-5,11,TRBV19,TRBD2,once,TGTGCCAGTAAAGCGGGGGAGACCCAGTACTTC,CASKAGETQYF
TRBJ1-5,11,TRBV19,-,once,TGTGCCACCCAACGCAGTGGCCCCCAGCATTTT,CATQRSGPQHF
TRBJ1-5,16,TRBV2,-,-,TGTGCCAGCAGTGGAGTGGGGTCAGGGAGCAATCAGCCCCAGCATTTT,CASSGVGSGSNQPQHF
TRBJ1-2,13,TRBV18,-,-,TGTGCCAGCTCCCAGGGTCCAGGGTATGGCTACACCTTC,CASSQGPGYGYTF
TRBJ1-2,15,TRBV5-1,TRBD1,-,TGCGCCAGCAGCCCCGAAGGGGGCCGGGCCGCCGGCTACACCTTC,CASSPEGGRAAGYTF
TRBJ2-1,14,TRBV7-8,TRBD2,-,TGTGCCAGCAGCTTAAACCGGGGGGACAATGAGCAGTTCTTC,CASSLNRGDNEQFF
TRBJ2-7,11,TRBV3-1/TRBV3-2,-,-,TGTGCCAGCAGCCAAGGATACGAGCAGTACTTC,CASSQGYEQYF
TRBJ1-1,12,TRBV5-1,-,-,TGCGCCAGCAGCGCGGGGGGCACTGAAGCTTTCTTT,CASSAGGTEAFF
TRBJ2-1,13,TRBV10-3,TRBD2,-,TGTGCCATCAGCGGGAGGGGGGACAATGAGCAGTTCTTC,CAISGRGDNEQFF
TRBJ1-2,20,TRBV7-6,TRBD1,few,TGTGCCAGCAGCCCCAGGGACAGGGGTGGGCTGTCATTAATAGGCTATGGCTACACCTTC,CASSPRDRGGLSLIGYGYTF
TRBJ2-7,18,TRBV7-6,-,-,TGTGCCAGCAGCCAAATCCCCAGAGCCGCCGGGCCAAGGGGCGAGCAGTACTTC,CASSQIPRAAGPRGEQYF
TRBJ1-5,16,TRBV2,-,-,TGTGCCAGCAGTAAGGGAGGGCCTAATAGCAATCAGCCCCAGCATTTT,CASSKGGPNSNQPQHF
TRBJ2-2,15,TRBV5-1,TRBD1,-,TGCGCCAGCAGCTCACAGGGGGCGAACACCGGGGAGCTGTTTTTT,CASSSQGANTGELFF
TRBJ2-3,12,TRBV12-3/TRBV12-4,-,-,TGTGCCAGCAACACCTTCACAGATACGCAGTATTTT,CASNTFTDTQYF
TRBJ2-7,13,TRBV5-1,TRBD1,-,TGCGCCAGCGGGTGGGACAGTACCTACGAGCAGTACTTC,CASGWDSTYEQYF
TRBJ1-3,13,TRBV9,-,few,TGTGCCAGCAGCGACGGGAATGGAAACACCATATATTTT,CASSDGNGNTIYF
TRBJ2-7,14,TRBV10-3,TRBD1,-,TGTGCCATCAGTTCCGGGACAGGGACCTACGAGCAGTACTTC,CAISSGTGTYEQYF
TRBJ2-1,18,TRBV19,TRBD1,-,TGTGCCAGTAGTATCTCAGGGGGCGCAGGAGTGGTAGGGTACGAGCAGTTCTTC,CASSISGGAGVVGYEQFF
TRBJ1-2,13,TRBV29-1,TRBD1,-,TGCAGCGCGGGGGCGCAGGGGGCGGGAGGCTACACCTTC,CSAGAQGAGGYTF
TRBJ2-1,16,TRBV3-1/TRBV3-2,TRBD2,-,TGTGCCAGCAGCCATCCTAGCGGGGGCCCGGTGAATGAGCAGTTCTTC,CASSHPSGGPVNEQFF
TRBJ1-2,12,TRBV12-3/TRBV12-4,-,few,TGTGCCAGCAGCTTACCTACGGGAGGCTACACCTTC,CASSLPTGGYTF
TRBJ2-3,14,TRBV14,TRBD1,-,TGTGCCAGCAGCCAGAACAGGGGTACAGATACGCAGTATTTT,CASSQNRGTDTQYF
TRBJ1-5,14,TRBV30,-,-,TGTGCCTGGAGTGCCGGCTGGGGCAATCAGCCCCAGCATTTT,CAWSAGWGNQPQHF
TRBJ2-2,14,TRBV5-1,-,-,TGCGCCAGCAGCTTCACAGCTAACACCGGGGAGCTGTTTTTT,CASSFTANTGELFF
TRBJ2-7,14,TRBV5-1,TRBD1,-,TGCGCCAGCAGCTTGGCCTCGGGACAGGGGCAAACGTACTTC,CASSLASGQGQTYF
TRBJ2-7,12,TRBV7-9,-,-,TGTGCCAGCGGAGACGGTTCCTACGAGCAGTACTTC,CASGDGSYEQYF
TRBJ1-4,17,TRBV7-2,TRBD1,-,TGTGCCAGCAGCTTAAGAACAGGGGCCCAGCGGCGTGAAAAACTGTTTTTT,CASSLRTGAQRREKLFF
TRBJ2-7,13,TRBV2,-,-,TGTGCCAGCACGGGCGGATCCACCTACGAGCAGTACTTC,CASTGGSTYEQYF
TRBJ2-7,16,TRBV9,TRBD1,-,TGTGCCAGCAGCCCGACGTCGGGACAGGGAAGGTACGAGCAGTACTTC,CASSPTSGQGRYEQYF